Following are 9 T cell receptor beta chains from one sample sequenced in a study of tumor and adjacent non-tumor tissue in lung cancer. The library came from three nested PCR rounds adapted from ARM-PCR protocols. TCRdb reanalysed the multiplex PCR reads using MiXCR and keeps one entry per CDR3 protein. The table shows around 60,000 distinct CDR3 sequences, with about 56% occurring only once. RNA was extracted from bulk tissue without any cell sorting. This non-tumor lung sample came from over 3 cm beyond the tumor edge. Sequencing was done on a sample of distant non-tumor lung tissue. The receptor source for this set is a man between 65 and 85 years old with non-small cell lung cancer.

This chain uses TRBV6-6 with TRBJ2-1; 10 nucleotides agree with TRBD2. From germline, CDR1 is MNHNY and CDR2 SVGAGI (reference sequence). The CDR3 is 14 residues long. The DNA of the CDR3 is TGTGTTAGCAGTTTTTCAAGCGGGAGGGCCTCCTGGTTCTTC. It encodes CVSSFSSGRASWFF.

This clonotype was counted many times. The chain has TRBV7-8 and TRBJ1-5, with 10 bases that match TRBD1. The germline V gene has CDR1 SGHVS and CDR2 FQNEAQ. The V segment lost 2 bases and the J segment 2 bases; nucleotides outside the gene matches: 6. The CDR3 runs to 17 residues. CDR3 in DNA: TGTGCCAGCAGCTTACGGAGGACAGGGGGAGGCAATCAGCCCCAGCATTTT. It is translated as CASSLRRTGGGNQPQHF. Based on the CDR3 plus reference TRBV7-8 and TRBJ1-5, the full variable domain is GAGVSQSPRYKVAKRGQDVALRCDPISGHVSLFWYQQALGQGPEFLTYFQNEAQLDKSGLPSDRFFAERPEGSVSTLKIQRTQQEDSAVYLCASSLRRTGGGNQPQHFGDGTRLSIL.

Of note for this clonotype: A much bigger clone sits one base away, suggesting this may be a read error. The chain combines TRBV28 with TRBJ2-2; D remains unclear. Per the germline V gene, CDR1 is MDHEN and CDR2 is SYDVKM. This CDR3 is 16 amino acids long. The CDR3 is CASSPQEIAKTGELFF. The CDR3 DNA reads as TGTGCCAGCAGTCCCCAGGAGATCGCGAAGACCGGGGAGCTGTTTTTT.

This clonotype was seen ten or more times. V is TRBV7-8 and J is TRBJ2-7; D unclear. Germline V gene sequence: CDR1 SGHVS, CDR2 FQNEAQ. The CDR3 covers 12 residues. V lost 1 base and J lost 4, with 5 bases in between. The CDR3 protein is CASSLVVYEQYF. In DNA form, the CDR3 reads TGTGCCAGCAGCTTAGTGGTATACGAGCAGTACTTC.

A remark on this clonotype: The conserved phenylalanine or tryptophan is not found at the CDR3 terminus, so this likely reflects a read error. The chain joins TRBV10-3 to TRBJ2-7; 9 positions match TRBD1. This CDR3 contains 14 residues. The germline V gene has CDR1 ENHRY and CDR2 SYGVKD. The CDR3 sequence is CVISEKGQGYEQYL. CDR3 DNA sequence: TGTGTCATCAGTGAAAAGGGACAGGGTTACGAGCAGTACTTG.

This clonotype was seen a few times. An end of the junction does not agree with germline; a read error may underlie this. This sequence joins TRBV4-2 and TRBJ2-1; tentatively, D is TRBD1 (6 bases). This CDR3 spans 15 amino acids. Germline loops: CDR1 LGHNA, CDR2 YNFKEQ. The CDR3 DNA reads as TGTGCCAGCACCCGGTCCTGGACAGCCTACAATGAGCGGTTCTTC. Protein sequence: CASTRSWTAYNERFF.

Comment on this clonotype: A much larger clone lies a single base off, so this may be a read error. The rearrangement uses TRBV6-5 and TRBJ1-6; TRBD1 aligns across 10 bases. This CDR3 spans 15 amino acids. Germline V gene data show CDR1 as MNHEY and CDR2 as SVGAGI. The J segment lost 9 bases and the V segment lost 10 bases, leaving 12 bases of the junction unmatched. The CDR3 bases are TGTGCCAACACCTCTGGGACAGGGGATGTTTCACCCCTCCACTTT. Protein: CANTSGTGDVSPLHF.

The V gene is TRBV20-1, the J gene TRBJ2-3, with D unresolved. V lost 3 bases and J lost 1, with 11 bases in between. CDR3 length equals 14 residues. CDR1 and CDR2 (germline): DFQATT, SNEGSKA (reference sequence). For the CDR3, the DNA is TGCAGTGCTAGTCAGTATCTAGGCACAGATACGCAGTATTTT. The encoded protein is CSASQYLGTDTQYF.

Note on this clonotype: A single base separates this from a much larger clone, so it may be a read error. This chain links TRBV28 with TRBJ2-2; D is unclear. The CDR3 sequence is 14 residues long. Germline V gives CDR1 MDHEN, CDR2 SYDVKM. The CDR3 here is CTSSRGRNTGELFF. As DNA, the CDR3 is TGTACCAGCAGTAGAGGACGGAACACCGGGGAGCTGTTTTTT.